The 7 T cell receptor beta chains below come from one sample, sequenced in a study of beta chain features in type 1 diabetes. Study-wide points: Moderately but significantly shorter TCRB CDR3s were found in Type 1 diabetes patients in all four CD4+ subsets.

These receptors lack a known antigen. Sequencing targeted expressed TCRB transcripts, as all isolated RNA had been reverse transcribed. Clones were read by immunoSEQ multiplex PCR, and TCRdb kept only the in-frame ones, dropping some. The sample shows 630,000 or so clones, roughly 13% of them seen only once. The sample consisted of naive CD4+ T cells from blood. The source is a man in his late teens or twenties with type 1 diabetes.

This chain uses TRBV10-1 with TRBJ1-1; the match to TRBD1 covers 8 bases. This CDR3 spans 15 amino acids. The germline CDR1 and CDR2 sequences are WNHNN and SYGVQD (reference sequence). Trimming at V came to 6 bases and at J to 0 bases, leaving 6 bases not matched to a gene. CDR3 sequence: CASRGWTGMNTEAFF. In DNA form, the CDR3 reads TGCGCCAGCAGGGGTTGGACAGGGATGAACACTGAAGCTTTCTTT.

This rearrangement joins TRBV21-1 to TRBJ2-7; TRBD2 is the table's D call and was not checked against the DNA. TRBV21-1 is noted as a pseudogene. This CDR3 has 15 amino acids. In nucleotides, the CDR3 is TGTGCCAGCAGCCTCCGGACTAGCGACTCCTACGAGCAGTACTTC. This translates into CASSLRTSDSYEQYF.

The chain has TRBV2 and TRBJ2-3, with D tentatively TRBD2 (5 bases). Germline-derived CDR1 and CDR2 are SNHLY and FYNNEI. Between the trimmed V and J ends, which lost 6 bases and 0 bases, there was a span of 10 bases. The CDR3 loop spans 14 amino acids. CDR3 loop: CASSRLTSTDTQYF. The CDR3 DNA follows: TGTGCCAGCAGCCGACTAACTAGCACAGATACGCAGTATTTT.

In its sample, this clone was seen a few times. J is TRBJ2-1 and V is TRBV30; the D is unclear. This CDR3 is 14 amino acids long. In germline, CDR1 is GTSNPN, CDR2 SVGIG (reference sequence). V was pared by 6 bases and J by 5 bases, with 17 bases between. In nucleotides, the CDR3 is TGTGCCTGCATGCCTCCCAACGTCCACAATGAGCAGTTCTTC. Translation: CACMPPNVHNEQFF.

The chain carries TRBV9 and TRBJ2-5; unclear D gene. In germline, CDR1 is SGDLS, CDR2 YYNGEE. V dropped 4 bases and J dropped 0 bases, with 7 bases sitting between them. The CDR3 has 13 amino acids. For the CDR3, the DNA is TGTGCCAGCAGCCGGACGGACCAAGAGACCCAGTACTTC. Encoded protein: CASSRTDQETQYF. Filled out from reference TRBV9 and TRBJ2-5, the complete variable domain reads DSGVTQTPKHLITATGQRVTLRCSPRSGDLSVYWYQQSLDQGLQFLIQYYNGEERAKGNILERFSAQQFPDLHSELNLSSLELGDSALYFCASSRTDQETQYFGPGTRLLVL.

This clone came up a few times. The CDR3 loop is CSHIRGGTEAFF. The DNA of the CDR3 is TGCAGCCATATCCGGGGGGGCACTGAAGCTTTCTTT. This chain uses TRBV29-1 with TRBJ1-1; D possibly corresponds to TRBD1 (5 bases). This CDR3 spans 12 amino acids. The V end was cut by 8 bases, the J end by 4 bases, with 14 bases between. Germline CDR1 and CDR2: SQVTM and ANQGSEA.

The table lists this clone with a few counts. V usage is TRBV4-2 and J usage is TRBJ2-5; possibly TRBD1 or TRBD2 for D (5 bases each). In germline, CDR1 is LGHNA, CDR2 YNFKEQ. This CDR3 is built from 14 residues. The V gene lost 3 bases and the J gene lost 5 bases, with 13 bases spanning the gap. CDR3 nucleotide sequence: TGTGCCAGCAGCCAGGGGACCACCACCGAGACCCAGTACTTC. Protein: CASSQGTTTETQYF.